The 23 T cell receptor beta chains reported below all come from one sample, sequenced in a study of blood T cell repertoires in COVID-19. TCRdb keeps only in-frame clones here, not all; method: immunoSEQ multiplex PCR. The table records about 200,000 clones, 90% of them present only once. Sequenced sample: PBMCs or T cells enriched from blood (not recorded which). Receptors were obtained from a man aged 25-45 years who had recovered from COVID-19.

This clone was counted only a few times. V and J are TRBV6-5 and TRBJ1-2; possible D gene TRBD1, 5 bases. CDR3 length equals 15 residues. Germline CDR1 is MNHEY and CDR2 is SVGAGI. Trimming took off 6 bases at V and 6 bases at J, with 20 bases between the two ends. CDR3 residues: CASSIDGHQVDGYTF. DNA for the CDR3: TGTGCCAGCAGCATCGATGGACATCAGGTAGATGGCTACACCTTC.

This rearrangement joins TRBV18 to TRBJ2-2; D is unclear. This CDR3 spans 14 amino acids. Germline lookup yields CDR1 KGHSH and CDR2 LQKENI. The ends were cut back, 5 bases at V and 1 base at J, with 8 bases in the middle. The CDR3 DNA sequence: TGTGCCAGCTCATTACTCGAGAACACCGGGGAGCTGTTTTTT. Translating gives CASSLLENTGELFF.

The chain combines TRBV6-6 with TRBJ2-3, with D possibly matching TRBD2 (5 bases). Trimming stripped 6 bases from V and 11 bases from J, with 12 bases between. Germline V gives CDR1 MNHNY, CDR2 SVGAGI (reference sequence). The CDR3 is 11 amino acids. CDR3 nucleotide sequence: TGTGCCAGCAGGGTGACACGGGAGCAGTATTTT. Encoded protein: CASRVTREQYF.

The chain uses TRBV5-4 and TRBJ2-1; TRBD1 aligns across 7 bases. After removal of 0 bases from V and 9 bases from J, the junction contained 9 bases not matched to a gene. Germline values: CDR1 SGHNT, CDR2 YYREEE (reference sequence). This CDR3 has 15 residues. The CDR3 loop reads CASSLVKGALGEQFF. CDR3 nucleotide sequence: TGTGCCAGCAGCTTGGTAAAGGGGGCGCTTGGTGAGCAGTTCTTC.

The V call is TRBV27, the J call TRBJ2-7; TRBD1 matches 8 bases. Looked up from germline, CDR1 is MNHEY and CDR2 is SMNVEV (reference sequence). The J segment lost 1 base and the V segment lost 7 bases, leaving 6 bases of the junction unmatched. The length of the CDR3 is 14 residues. The DNA of the CDR3 is TGTGCCAGCATGGGGACAGGCCTTTCCTACGAGCAGTACTTC. Amino acids: CASMGTGLSYEQYF.

The V call is TRBV27, the J call TRBJ1-6; a weak D match, TRBD1 (6 bases). The CDR3 has 14 amino acids. Germline V lookup: CDR1 MNHEY, CDR2 SMNVEV (reference sequence). V was clipped by 10 bases and J by 6 bases, with 16 bases between them. The CDR3 is CATNAGRGNSPLHF. The CDR3 DNA reads TGTGCCACCAACGCCGGCAGGGGTAATTCACCCCTCCACTTT.

This clone was detected once. This chain joins TRBV5-1 and TRBJ1-3; perhaps TRBD1 as D (6 bases). CDR3 size: 14 residues. The ends were cut back, 5 bases at V and 5 bases at J, with 14 bases in the middle. Germline lookup yields CDR1 SGHRS and CDR2 YFSETQ. The CDR3: CASRRPGQRNTIYF. The DNA of the CDR3 is TGCGCCAGCAGAAGGCCCGGACAGCGAAACACCATATATTTT.

J is TRBJ2-2 and V is TRBV4-3; 11 bases are shared with TRBD2. Trimming cost V 3 bases and J 6 bases; bases outside gene matches: 3. Germline CDR1 reads LGHNA; CDR2 reads YSLEER. The CDR3 runs to 15 residues. The CDR3 here is CASSQTSGISGELFF. CDR3 nucleotide sequence: TGCGCCAGCAGCCAGACTAGCGGGATTTCCGGGGAGCTGTTTTTT.

This clone has only one observation. The chain combines TRBV19 with TRBJ2-3, with unresolved D. Trimming left V 3 bases short and J 3 bases short, with 7 bases between. This CDR3 has 13 residues. Per germline, CDR1 LNHDA and CDR2 SQIVND (reference sequence). This CDR3 is CASSITGTDTQYF. The CDR3, as DNA: TGTGCCAGTAGTATTACCGGGACAGATACGCAGTATTTT.

The sample holds one count of this clone. The chain is built from TRBV13 and TRBJ1-1, with D unresolved. The CDR3 contains 13 residues. Germline CDR1 and CDR2: PRHDT and FYEKMQ (reference sequence). V was pared by 0 bases and J by 6 bases, with 8 bases between. CDR3 in DNA: TGTGCCAGCAGCTTAGGCCGGTCTCCTGAAGCTTTCTTT. Residues: CASSLGRSPEAFF.

The chain combines TRBV24-1 with TRBJ1-2; tentative D call: TRBD1 (5 bases). The CDR3 is 14 residues long. Germline assignment: CDR1 KGHDR and CDR2 SFDVKD. V shed 1 base and J shed 6 bases, with 11 bases lying between them. Here the CDR3 reads CATSDFGGIDGYTF. DNA of the CDR3: TGTGCCACCAGTGATTTTGGGGGGATCGATGGCTACACCTTC.

A single count supports this clone. The V call is TRBV9, the J call TRBJ1-3; D not certain. Trimming pared 6 bases from V and 4 bases from J, leaving 17 bases between. Germline V gene sequence: CDR1 SGDLS, CDR2 YYNGEE. The CDR3 is 15 residues long. The CDR3 loop is CASTDGKAWGNTIYF. The CDR3 coding sequence is TGTGCCAGCACCGACGGGAAGGCTTGGGGAAACACCATATATTTT.

This chain connects TRBV6-5 to TRBJ2-7; weak D call: TRBD2 (7 bases). Trimming took off 5 bases at V and 4 bases at J, with 18 bases between the two ends. CDR1 and CDR2 (germline): MNHEY, SVGAGI. The CDR3 has 15 amino acids. CDR3 in DNA: TGTGCCAGCAGTATGACACAGGGAGGGTATTACGAGCAGTACTTC. This codes for CASSMTQGGYYEQYF.

The chain has TRBV30 and TRBJ1-6; TRBD1 agrees at 8 bases. The V gene end was trimmed by 2 bases and the J gene end by 6 bases; junction bases not matched to a gene: 3. Germline V gene sequence: CDR1 GTSNPN, CDR2 SVGIG (reference sequence). CDR3 size: 14 residues. The CDR3 nucleotides read TGTGCCTGGAGTTCGGGACAGGCTAATTCACCCCTCCACTTT. Amino acid sequence: CAWSSGQANSPLHF.

V and J are TRBV5-4 and TRBJ1-1; a possible D gene is TRBD1 (5 bases). Germline V gives CDR1 SGHNT, CDR2 YYREEE (reference sequence). This CDR3 is built from 14 residues. V lost 4 bases and J 4 bases, leaving 14 bases between the germline ends. The CDR3 bases are TGTGCCAGCAGCCCGGCGCGGGGGAGCACTGAAGCTTTCTTT. It is translated as CASSPARGSTEAFF.

This clone was detected a few times. The chain employs TRBV25-1 and TRBJ1-3, with 9 positions matching TRBD1. The V gene end was trimmed by 4 bases and the J gene end by 4 bases; junction bases not matched to a gene: 11. Germline lookup yields CDR1 MGHDK and CDR2 SYGVNS. The CDR3 consists of 17 residues. CDR3 residues: CASSALRRDREGNTIYF. CDR3 sequence (DNA): TGTGCCAGCAGTGCCCTGCGCCGGGACAGGGAAGGAAACACCATATATTTT. Filled out from reference TRBV25-1 and TRBJ1-3, the complete variable domain reads EADIYQTPRYLVIGTGKKITLECSQTMGHDKMYWYQQDPGMELHLIHYSYGVNSTEKGDLSSESTVSRIRTEHFPLTLESARPSHTSQYLCASSALRRDREGNTIYFGEGSWLTVV.

V is TRBV27 and J is TRBJ1-1, with D unresolved. The CDR3 has 11 residues. The V gene lost 8 bases and the J gene lost 1 base, with 5 bases spanning the gap. Germline V lookup: CDR1 MNHEY, CDR2 SMNVEV (reference sequence). The CDR3 spells CASPRNTEAFF. CDR3 bases: TGTGCCAGCCCGCGGAACACTGAAGCTTTCTTT.

The rearrangement links TRBV24-1 to TRBJ1-2, with TRBD1 matching 8 bases. The CDR3 is 14 residues long. J was trimmed by 3 bases and V by 6 bases; bases with no gene match: 5. CDR1 is KGHDR, CDR2 SFDVKD, per germline. The CDR3 spells CATSLGQEDYGYTF. As DNA, the CDR3 is TGTGCCACCAGTTTGGGACAGGAGGACTATGGCTACACCTTC.

The chain employs TRBV9 and TRBJ2-7; TRBD1 agrees at 7 bases. The CDR3 runs 16 residues. V lost 3 bases and J lost 4; bases outside the gene matches: 13. Per the germline V gene, CDR1 is SGDLS and CDR2 is YYNGEE. In DNA form, the CDR3 reads TGTGCCAGCAGCGAGACCCCAAGACAGGGTCGTTACGAGCAGTACTTC. Translated: CASSETPRQGRYEQYF.

This rearrangement joins TRBV15 to TRBJ2-7, with D perhaps matching TRBD2 (5 bases). The ends were cut back, 1 base at V and 2 bases at J, with 9 bases in the middle. This CDR3 has 14 residues. Germline V lookup: CDR1 LNHNV, CDR2 YYDKDF (reference sequence). CDR3 residues: CATSRASGTYEQYF. DNA for the CDR3: TGTGCCACCAGCAGAGCGAGCGGAACCTACGAGCAGTACTTC.

The chain has TRBV6-1 and TRBJ1-5; TRBD1 matches 8 bases. Looked up from germline, CDR1 is MNHNS and CDR2 is SASEGT. With V trimmed by 1 base and J by 3 bases, 11 bases remained unmatched. The CDR3 contains 18 residues. CDR3 DNA: TGTGCCAGCAGTGAAGAGCAGGGGGCTGTAGGAAACAATCAGCCCCAGCATTTT. It is translated as CASSEEQGAVGNNQPQHF.

This chain connects TRBV24-1 to TRBJ2-2, with 8 bases identical to TRBD1. V lost 2 bases to trimming and J lost 5 bases; unmatched junction nucleotides: 3. CDR3 size: 15 residues. Germline CDR1 KGHDR, CDR2 SFDVKD. The CDR3 DNA sequence: TGTGCCACCAGTGATTCAGGGGGCAGGACCGGGGAGCTGTTTTTT. Translation: CATSDSGGRTGELFF.

The chain employs TRBV28 and TRBJ2-7, with 11 bases fitting TRBD1. Germline-derived CDR1 and CDR2 are MDHEN and SYDVKM. This CDR3 comprises 13 residues. V gave up 3 bases and J gave up 6 bases; unmatched junction bases: 1. DNA of the CDR3: TGTGCCAGCAGTTTGGACAGGGGGCGCGAGCAGTACTTC. This sequence encodes CASSLDRGREQYF.